This TCR beta chain was sequenced for a study of cytotoxic CD8 clonotypes in ibrutinib-treated CLL. Study-level background: Complete response was seen in 2 patients and partial in roughly 25; about twelve progressed and approximately 14 stayed remitted after a median about 68 months. Treatment had run for a median around 12 months, range 6 to 36, when response samples were taken.

Generated by immunoSEQ multiplex PCR, the TCRdb table keeps only in-frame clones and is missing some. The top ten clones hold approximately 6% of a sample with about 300,000 clones, roughly 67% of them seen once. Study outcomes and limitations: Exceeding age-matched healthy donors, baseline clonality also tracked the counts of circulating CD8+ T cells. Clonality went higher at ibrutinib response and then dropped back toward baseline at progression.

To note about this clone: What it binds is unknown.

The germline V gene has CDR1 MGHDK and CDR2 SYGVNS. The CDR3 length is 12 residues. Trimming removed 6 bases from V and 7 bases from J, with 10 bases in between. The chain employs TRBV25-1 and TRBJ2-1; D call uncertain. The TCR originated in a human donor with chronic lymphocytic leukemia. Material: PBMCs, obtained after 36 months of ibrutinib treatment. The CDR3 loop is CASSPLGNEQFF. Written as DNA, the CDR3 is TGTGCCAGCAGCCCGCTCGGAAATGAGCAGTTCTTC. The full variable domain, completed using reference TRBV25-1 and TRBJ2-1, is EADIYQTPRYLVIGTGKKITLECSQTMGHDKMYWYQQDPGMELHLIHYSYGVNSTEKGDLSSESTVSRIRTEHFPLTLESARPSHTSQYLCASSPLGNEQFFGPGTRLTVL.